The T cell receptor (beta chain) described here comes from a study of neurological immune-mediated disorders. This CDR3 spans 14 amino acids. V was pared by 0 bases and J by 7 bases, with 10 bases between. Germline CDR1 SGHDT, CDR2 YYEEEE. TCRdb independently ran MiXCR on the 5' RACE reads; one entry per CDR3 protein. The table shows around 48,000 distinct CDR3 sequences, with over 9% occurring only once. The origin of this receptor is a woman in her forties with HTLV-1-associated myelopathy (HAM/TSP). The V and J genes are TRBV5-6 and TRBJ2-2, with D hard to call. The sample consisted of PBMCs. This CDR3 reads CASSLAAGFGELFF. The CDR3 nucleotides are TGTGCCAGCAGCTTGGCTGCCGGGTTCGGGGAGCTGTTTTTT.